Below, 27 T cell receptor beta chains from the same sample are listed, as sequenced in a study of control samples from healthy donors and cancer patients. TCRdb keeps only in-frame clones here, not all; method: immunoSEQ multiplex PCR. The data hold under 60,000 clones, with around 95% observed a single time. The material sequenced was blood. These TCRs come from a man aged 25 to 45 in good health.

The gene calls are TRBV9 and TRBJ2-3; D might be TRBD2 (6 bases). Germline-derived CDR1 and CDR2 are SGDLS and YYNGEE. CDR3 length equals 15 residues. Trimming took 0 bases from V and 5 from J, leaving 13 bases between them. CDR3 protein: CASSVAFSGRDTQYF. CDR3 DNA sequence: TGTGCCAGCAGCGTAGCTTTTAGCGGAAGAGATACGCAGTATTTT.

This clone was picked up one time. The V gene is TRBV4-1, the J gene TRBJ2-2; 9 bases line up with TRBD1. Germline values: CDR1 MGHRA, CDR2 YSYEKL. The CDR3 runs to 15 residues. J lost 4 bases, V lost 5 bases, and 5 bases had no gene match. The CDR3: CASSDHRGRTGELFF. The CDR3 coding sequence is TGCGCCAGCAGCGACCACAGGGGGCGCACCGGGGAGCTGTTTTTT.

The V and J genes are TRBV15 and TRBJ1-5; D unclear. Germline lookup yields CDR1 LNHNV and CDR2 YYDKDF (reference sequence). The germline V and J ends were trimmed by 0 bases and 2 bases, with 8 bases remaining between them. The CDR3 is made up of 15 amino acids. CDR3 loop: CATSRDIAGNQPQHF. The CDR3 DNA reads TGTGCCACCAGCAGAGATATTGCAGGCAATCAGCCCCAGCATTTT.

V usage is TRBV11-2 and J usage is TRBJ1-4; 9 bases map to TRBD1. The CDR3 sequence is 16 residues long. CDR1 and CDR2 from the germline V gene are SGHAT and FQNNGV. J gave up 7 bases and V 6 bases, and 12 bases lay outside the gene matches. CDR3 nucleotides: TGTGCCAGCAGGGGAATCCGGGACAGGGAGAGTGAAAAACTGTTTTTT. Protein sequence: CASRGIRDRESEKLFF.

The chain joins TRBV5-8 to TRBJ2-5, with 10 positions matching TRBD1. This CDR3 is built from 15 residues. Germline V lookup: CDR1 SGHTS, CDR2 YDEGEE. J was trimmed by 5 bases and V by 3 bases; bases with no gene match: 7. CDR3 region: CASSSGTGVVETQYF. The CDR3 nucleotides are TGTGCCAGCAGCTCCGGGACAGGGGTAGTGGAGACCCAGTACTTC.

To note about this clone: Within the sample, other DNA sequences also encode this same CDR3. The rearrangement links TRBV6-5 to TRBJ2-3, with 10 positions matching TRBD2. The CDR3 runs to 15 residues. Germline lookup yields CDR1 MNHEY and CDR2 SVGAGI. Unmatched junction bases numbered 2, after V lost 4 bases and J lost 1 base. This CDR3 is CASSWTSGRTDTQYF. The CDR3 DNA reads as TGTGCCAGCAGTTGGACTAGCGGACGCACAGATACGCAGTATTTT.

The chain has TRBV19 and TRBJ1-2, with 9 bases matching TRBD1. Per the germline V gene, CDR1 is LNHDA and CDR2 is SQIVND (reference sequence). The length of the CDR3 is 15 residues. The V gene end was trimmed by 2 bases and the J gene end by 2 bases; junction bases not matched to a gene: 3. The DNA of the CDR3 is TGTGCCAGTAGTATAACCGGGACAGGGAACTATGGCTACACCTTC. It encodes CASSITGTGNYGYTF.

The rearrangement joins TRBV7-2 to TRBJ1-1, with D possibly being TRBD1 (6 bases). CDR3 length equals 15 residues. Trimming left V 7 bases short and J 0 bases short, with 15 bases between. Germline CDR1 and CDR2: SGHTA and FQGNSA. The CDR3, as DNA: TGTGCCAGCACCCTAAGACAGGCGATGAACACTGAAGCTTTCTTT. This codes for CASTLRQAMNTEAFF.

The rearrangement joins TRBV4-3 to TRBJ2-5, with 8 bases aligning to TRBD2. J gave up 1 base and V 1 base, and 5 bases lay outside the gene matches. The V gene's germline CDR1 is LGHNA and CDR2 YSLEER. This CDR3 region has 16 residues. The chain's CDR3 is CASSQGGTRAQETQYF. Written as DNA, the CDR3 is TGCGCCAGCAGCCAAGGAGGGACTAGAGCCCAAGAGACCCAGTACTTC.

Note on this clone: Germline is not matched at one junction end, which may reflect a read error. The V gene is TRBV7-7, the J gene TRBJ2-1; the match to TRBD2 covers 8 bases. The CDR3 sequence is 14 residues long. In germline, CDR1 is SSHAT, CDR2 FNYEAQ (reference sequence). CDR3 sequence: CASSLSGVYNEQFF. The CDR3 DNA sequence: TGTGCTAGCAGCCTTAGCGGGGTTTACAATGAGCAGTTCTTC. Full variable domain (remainder filled in from reference TRBV7-7 and TRBJ2-1): GAGVSQSPRYKVTKRGQDVTLRCDPISSHATLYWYQQALGQGPEFLTYFNYEAQPDKSGLPSDRFSAERPEGSISTLTIQRTEQRDSAMYRCASSLSGVYNEQFFGPGTRLTVL.

The chain recombines TRBV6-1 with TRBJ1-4; D not resolved. V lost 1 base and J 2 bases, leaving 11 bases between the germline ends. Germline CDR1 reads MNHNS; CDR2 reads SASEGT. The CDR3 is made up of 16 amino acids. Written as DNA, the CDR3 is TGTGCCAGCAGTGAAGGGCCGAGGGAGACTAATGAAAAACTGTTTTTT. Protein sequence: CASSEGPRETNEKLFF.

The V call is TRBV6-6, the J call TRBJ1-1; unclear D gene. CDR3 length: 15 residues. V was clipped by 0 bases and J by 0 bases, with 8 bases between them. Germline V CDR1 and CDR2: MNHNY, SVGAGI (reference sequence). The CDR3, as DNA: TGTGCCAGCAGTTACTCGCAGACCATGAACACTGAAGCTTTCTTT. This encodes CASSYSQTMNTEAFF.

V and J are TRBV29-1 and TRBJ1-2; D is undetermined. The CDR3 spans 14 residues. V lost 1 base and J 4 bases, leaving 13 bases between the germline ends. CDR1 SQVTM and CDR2 ANQGSEA come from the germline V gene. The CDR3 sequence: CSVEGSPTTYGYTF. DNA of the CDR3: TGCAGCGTTGAAGGGTCTCCTACTACCTATGGCTACACCTTC.

The rearrangement links TRBV9 to TRBJ2-4; TRBD1 aligns across 8 bases. This CDR3 is built from 15 residues. Germline V lookup: CDR1 SGDLS, CDR2 YYNGEE. V trimming: 0 bases; J trimming: 4 bases; junction bases outside the gene matches: 3. The CDR3 spells CASSVGTGGKNIQYF. CDR3 nucleotides: TGTGCCAGCAGCGTAGGAACAGGGGGAAAAAACATTCAGTACTTC.

The V call is TRBV6-5, the J call TRBJ2-5; no reliable D call. Trimming cost V 7 bases and J 5 bases, with 11 bases left between them. This CDR3 is 12 amino acids long. Germline V gene data show CDR1 as MNHEY and CDR2 as SVGAGI. The CDR3 protein is CASNRPGETQYF. The CDR3 DNA follows: TGTGCCAGCAATCGCCCCGGTGAGACCCAGTACTTC.

The chain recombines TRBV5-4 with TRBJ2-1, with 14 bases identical to TRBD2. The CDR3 has 15 residues. Germline V gene lookup returns CDR1 SGHNT and CDR2 YYREEE (reference sequence). The V segment lost 2 bases and the J segment 9 bases; nucleotides outside the gene matches: 4. The CDR3 DNA follows: TGTGCCAGCAGCTTCGGACTAGCGGGAGGCATTGAGCAGTTCTTC. Translation gives CASSFGLAGGIEQFF.

Written as DNA, the CDR3 is TGTGCCAGCAGCGCCGACCGGGACCGGATGAACACTGAAGCTTTCTTT. This codes for CASSADRDRMNTEAFF. The V and J genes are TRBV7-3 and TRBJ1-1; D might be TRBD1 (5 bases). Between the trimmed V and J ends, which lost 5 bases and 0 bases, there was a span of 16 bases. The CDR3 has 16 residues. Germline V gives CDR1 SGHTA, CDR2 FQGTGA.

The chain combines TRBV5-8 with TRBJ2-7; D call uncertain. From germline, CDR1 is SGHTS and CDR2 YDEGEE. Trimming cost V 2 bases and J 1 base, with 4 bases left between them. There are 12 residues in the CDR3. In nucleotides, the CDR3 is TGTGCCAGCAGCTTCATTTCCTACGAGCAGTACTTC. Amino acids: CASSFISYEQYF.

This clone was counted once. The chain combines TRBV6-5 with TRBJ2-5, with D possibly being TRBD2 (5 bases). V dropped 6 bases and J dropped 5 bases, with 13 bases sitting between them. The CDR3 is made up of 13 amino acids. The germline V gene encodes CDR1 MNHEY and CDR2 SVGAGI. CDR3 sequence: CASRSGYPETQYF. The CDR3 nucleotides read TGTGCCAGCAGATCGGGATATCCTGAGACCCAGTACTTC.

The chain joins TRBV9 to TRBJ2-7; 9 bases line up with TRBD1. Germline V gene sequence: CDR1 SGDLS, CDR2 YYNGEE. CDR3 length equals 15 residues. The trim removed 0 bases at V and 3 bases at J, leaving 4 bases unmatched. The CDR3 reads CASSVAGQGNYEQYF. The DNA for the CDR3 is TGTGCCAGCAGCGTAGCGGGACAGGGTAACTACGAGCAGTACTTC.

The chain carries TRBV7-6 and TRBJ2-7; D is unclear. This CDR3 comprises 12 residues. With 5 bases removed from V and 2 bases from J, the gap between germline ends came to 7 bases. Germline CDR1 is SGHVS and CDR2 is FNYEAQ. The CDR3 region has the DNA TGTGCCAGCAGCCCAGGTCCCTACGAGCAGTACTTC. Translation gives CASSPGPYEQYF. The whole variable domain, remainder taken from reference TRBV7-6 and TRBJ2-7, is GAGVSQSPRYKVTKRGQDVALRCDPISGHVSLYWYRQALGQGPEFLTYFNYEAQQDKSGLPNDRFSAERPEGSISTLTIQRTEQRDSAMYRCASSPGPYEQYFGPGTRLTVT.

The V gene is TRBV11-2, the J gene TRBJ2-7; D possibly matches TRBD1 or TRBD2 (6 bases each). The germline V gene has CDR1 SGHAT and CDR2 FQNNGV. The CDR3 is 15 residues long. V lost 5 bases and J 0 bases, leaving 14 bases between the germline ends. This CDR3 reads CASSLGGFPSYEQYF. CDR3 DNA: TGTGCCAGCAGCCTAGGGGGGTTTCCCTCCTACGAGCAGTACTTC.

The chain uses TRBV9 and TRBJ2-1; the match to TRBD2 covers 8 bases. In germline, CDR1 is SGDLS, CDR2 YYNGEE. The CDR3 is 20 residues long. V was pared by 0 bases and J by 3 bases, with 17 bases of the junction left unmatched. The CDR3 bases are TGTGCCAGCAGCGTAGCTGATTTTGCGGGGGGACTCGATAACTACAATGAGCAGTTCTTC. Translated: CASSVADFAGGLDNYNEQFF. Full variable domain (missing parts from reference TRBV9 and TRBJ2-1): DSGVTQTPKHLITATGQRVTLRCSPRSGDLSVYWYQQSLDQGLQFLIQYYNGEERAKGNILERFSAQQFPDLHSELNLSSLELGDSALYFCASSVADFAGGLDNYNEQFFGPGTRLTVL.

This rearrangement joins TRBV6-6 to TRBJ2-7; D unclear. The CDR3 contains 15 residues. Between the trimmed V and J ends, which lost 0 bases and 4 bases, there was a span of 13 bases. Per germline, CDR1 MNHNY and CDR2 SVGAGI (reference sequence). This CDR3 is CASSYSFESNYEQYF. The CDR3 DNA is TGTGCCAGCAGTTACTCTTTCGAGTCCAATTACGAGCAGTACTTC.

The chain has TRBV9 and TRBJ2-3; weak D call: TRBD1 (6 bases). Germline CDR1 and CDR2: SGDLS and YYNGEE. The ends were cut back, 3 bases at V and 1 base at J, with 15 bases in the middle. CDR3 length equals 16 residues. Written as DNA, the CDR3 is TGTGCCAGCAGCGGTGAACAGGGATTTGGCACAGATACGCAGTATTTT. Its protein is CASSGEQGFGTDTQYF.

This chain connects TRBV6-5 to TRBJ1-6; possibly TRBD1 for D (6 bases). The CDR3 is made up of 12 amino acids. Germline V gene lookup returns CDR1 MNHEY and CDR2 SVGAGI. With 6 bases removed from V and 10 bases from J, the gap between germline ends came to 10 bases. The CDR3 DNA follows: TGTGCCAGCAGGGAGGGGGTCTCACCCCTCCACTTT. It codes for CASREGVSPLHF.

This sequence joins TRBV6-6 and TRBJ2-1; no reliable D call. The CDR3 covers 12 residues. Deletions cut 7 bases from V and 9 bases from J, with 13 bases between. Germline values: CDR1 MNHNY, CDR2 SVGAGI (reference sequence). CDR3 bases: TGTGCCAGCACCTTCCTGGTAGGTGAGCAGTTCTTC. Translation gives CASTFLVGEQFF.